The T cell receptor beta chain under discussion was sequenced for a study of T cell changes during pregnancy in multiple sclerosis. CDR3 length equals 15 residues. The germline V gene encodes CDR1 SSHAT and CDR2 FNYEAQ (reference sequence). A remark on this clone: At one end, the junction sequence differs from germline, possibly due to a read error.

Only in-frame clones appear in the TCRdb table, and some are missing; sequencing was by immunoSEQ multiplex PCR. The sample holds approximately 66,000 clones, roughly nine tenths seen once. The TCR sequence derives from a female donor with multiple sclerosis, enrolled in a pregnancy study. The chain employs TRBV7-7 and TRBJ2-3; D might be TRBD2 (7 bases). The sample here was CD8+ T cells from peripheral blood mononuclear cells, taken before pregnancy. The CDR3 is CASSLEAGAADTQYF. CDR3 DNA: TGTGCTAGCAGCTTAGAGGCGGGGGCAGCAGATACGCAGTATTTT.